Included here is one T cell receptor (beta chain) sequence, with context. Its target is unknown. Per germline, CDR1 MNHEY and CDR2 SVGAGI. V lost 7 bases to trimming and J lost 5 bases, with 14 bases between them. The CDR3 totals 13 residues. Sequencing templates came from extracted RNA that was reverse transcribed into cDNA. The protocol was immunoSEQ multiplex PCR, while the TCRdb copy is restricted to in-frame clones and leaves out a portion. The data show about 130,000 clones, around three fifths seen once. The data were obtained in a study of CD8+ T cells in alopecia areata. From PBMCs, CD4+ and CD8+ T cells were sorted. General study points: It was lesional scalp, especially alopecia totalis/universalis, that showed higher clonality than normal scalp.

The receptor's source is a human donor with alopecia areata. The V call is TRBV6-5, the J call TRBJ2-5; a weak D match, TRBD2 (5 bases). The source was CD4+ T cells sorted from blood, collected at week 0. DNA for the CDR3: TGTGCCAGCACCGAACCCGGGGTGGAGACCCAGTACTTC. Translated: CASTEPGVETQYF.